There are a few counts of the clone carrying this TCR delta chain. Its antigen is currently unknown. The V segment lost 2 bases and the J segment 8 bases; nucleotides outside the gene matches: 19. This CDR3 has 19 amino acids. CDR1 and CDR2 (germline): TSWWSYY, QGS. This sample was included in a study of Vδ1+ human thymocytes. RNA was extracted from the cells and then reverse transcribed. Multiplex PCR used pooled V-gene forward primers and a constant-region reverse primer to amplify CDR3s. TCRdb re-analyzed the multiplex PCR reads via CATT. The sample gives roughly 76,000 delta-chain clones, about 35% of which show up once; roughly 0.26% is in the top ten. Study results and caveats: TRD repertoires were essentially private, unlike widely shared TRG clonotypes. Thymic TRG and TRD repertoires appeared highly polyclonal. Bulk repertoire data may be misinterpreted because of unexpected Vdelta2 sequences.

The clonotype was recovered from a boy in the first two years of life who had congenital heart surgery. The sequenced sample was Vdelta1+ gamma-delta thymocytes from the thymus. Subset reported: FACS-sorted CD3+ TCRalphabeta- TCRVdelta1+ TCRVdelta2- thymocytes. This sequence joins TRDV1 and TRDJ1; TRDD3 matches 11 bases. CDR3 DNA: TGTGCTCTTGGGGAATTCTTCCTAAGGGTGGGGGATACGAGACCCAAACTCATCTTT. Translation gives CALGEFFLRVGDTRPKLIF.